The 30 T cell receptor beta chains given below trace back to one sample, sequenced in a study of radiation and T cells in renal cell carcinoma. The method was immunoSEQ multiplex PCR; TCRdb's version includes in-frame clones alone and lacks a portion of them. The repertoire includes about 150,000 clones, approximately 86% of them detected once, and 10% to 15% sits in the top ten. Documented time point: blood 2 weeks post-SBRT. Treatment denoted: 15 Gy SBRT to primary tumor, nephrectomy 4 weeks later. The sample in question was blood, obtained from a patient whose treatment included radiotherapy and nephrectomy. These receptors originate from a woman aged 45-65 years with renal cell carcinoma.

This sequence joins TRBV19 and TRBJ1-1, with D unclear. The CDR3 has 14 amino acids. Germline V lookup: CDR1 LNHDA, CDR2 SQIVND (reference sequence). Trimming stripped 5 bases from V and 2 bases from J, with 12 bases between. The CDR3 spells CASSSQLKNTEAFF. CDR3 bases: TGTGCCAGTAGTTCCCAACTGAAAAACACTGAAGCTTTCTTT. The full variable domain, its missing parts supplied by reference TRBV19 and TRBJ1-1, is DGGITQSPKYLFRKEGQNVTLSCEQNLNHDAMYWYRQDPGQGLRLIYYSQIVNDFQKGDIAEGYSVSREKKESFPLTVTSAQKNPTAFYLCASSSQLKNTEAFFGQGTRLTVV.

J is TRBJ2-5 and V is TRBV5-1; D is tentatively TRBD1 or TRBD2 (5 bases each). This CDR3 is 15 amino acids long. CDR1 is SGHRS and CDR2 is YFSETQ in the germline V gene. With 0 bases removed from V and 0 bases from J, the gap between germline ends came to 9 bases. CDR3 sequence reads: CASSLERGYQETQYF. As DNA, the CDR3 is TGCGCCAGCAGCTTGGAACGGGGCTACCAAGAGACCCAGTACTTC. Full variable domain (remainder filled in from reference TRBV5-1 and TRBJ2-5): KAGVTQTPRYLIKTRGQQVTLSCSPISGHRSVSWYQQTPGQGLQFLFEYFSETQRNKGNFPGRFSGRQFSNSRSEMNVSTLELGDSALYLCASSLERGYQETQYFGPGTRLLVL.

The chain joins TRBV28 to TRBJ1-5; D gene unclear. CDR3 length equals 17 residues. Germline V gene sequence: CDR1 MDHEN, CDR2 SYDVKM. Deletions cut 5 bases from V and 0 bases from J, with 17 bases between. For the CDR3, the DNA is TGTGCCAGCAGTCCGCGGGGTTCAGGTTATAGCAATCAGCCCCAGCATTTT. Translated: CASSPRGSGYSNQPQHF.

CDR3 sequence: CASSLDRGPRNEQFF. CDR3 bases: TGCGCCAGCAGCTTGGACAGGGGGCCGCGAAATGAGCAGTTCTTC. The chain has TRBV5-1 and TRBJ2-1; 9 nucleotides match TRBD1. Trimming took 0 bases from V and 7 from J; bases not matched to a gene: 5. Germline values: CDR1 SGHRS, CDR2 YFSETQ. There are 15 residues in the CDR3.

The chain recombines TRBV7-9 with TRBJ2-1, with 7 bases aligning to TRBD2. This CDR3 has 16 amino acids. The germline gives CDR1 SEHNR, CDR2 FQNEAQ (reference sequence). The junction had 7 bases not matched to a gene; V was cut back by 2 bases and J by 3 bases. CDR3 in DNA: TGTGCCAGCAGCTTACGGGAGAGCGGGGACTACAATGAGCAGTTCTTC. It translates to CASSLRESGDYNEQFF.

The DNA for the CDR3 is TGTGCCAGCAGCTTCGGAAGCGGTGTCTACAATGAGCAGTTCTTC. Translation gives CASSFGSGVYNEQFF. This sequence joins TRBV7-9 and TRBJ2-1, with D possibly being TRBD2 (5 bases). Germline V gives CDR1 SEHNR, CDR2 FQNEAQ (reference sequence). This CDR3 has 15 amino acids. Trimming cost V 3 bases and J 3 bases, with 12 bases left between them.

The chain carries TRBV5-6 and TRBJ1-2; D ambiguous. V was shortened by 0 bases and J by 5 bases, with 5 bases between the two germline ends. Looked up from germline, CDR1 is SGHDT and CDR2 is YYEEEE. The length of the CDR3 is 12 residues. For the CDR3, the DNA is TGTGCCAGCAGCTTGGCCGTTTATGGCTACACCTTC. This sequence encodes CASSLAVYGYTF.

The V and J genes are TRBV5-4 and TRBJ2-3; 8 bases align to TRBD1. Germline values: CDR1 SGHNT, CDR2 YYREEE (reference sequence). The J segment lost 8 bases and the V segment lost 0 bases, leaving 8 bases of the junction unmatched. The CDR3 is 15 amino acids. The CDR3 loop is CASSLAGQAYGTQYF. As DNA, the CDR3 is TGTGCCAGCAGCTTGGCGGGACAGGCTTACGGTACGCAGTATTTT.

V gene TRBV2 combines with J gene TRBJ2-5, with TRBD2 matching over 12 bases. Germline V gives CDR1 SNHLY, CDR2 FYNNEI. The CDR3 sequence is 16 residues long. J was trimmed by 1 base and V by 4 bases; bases with no gene match: 4. The CDR3 bases are TGTGCCAGCAGTGGGGCTAGCGGGGGGGCCCAAGAGACCCAGTACTTC. This translates into CASSGASGGAQETQYF. The full variable domain, its missing parts supplied by reference TRBV2 and TRBJ2-5, is EPEVTQTPSHQVTQMGQEVILRCVPISNHLYFYWYRQILGQKVEFLVSFYNNEISEKSEIFDDQFSVERPDGSNFTLKIRSTKLEDSAMYFCASSGASGGAQETQYFGPGTRLLVL.

This clone was counted ten times or more. The rearrangement uses TRBV7-9 and TRBJ1-4, with D possibly TRBD1 on 5 matching bases. There are 13 residues in the CDR3. Trimming stripped 5 bases from V and 8 bases from J, with 12 bases between. Germline V gene sequence: CDR1 SEHNR, CDR2 FQNEAQ (reference sequence). Here the CDR3 reads CASSPWGEEKLFF. The DNA of the CDR3 is TGTGCCAGCAGCCCCTGGGGGGAGGAAAAACTGTTTTTT.

This clone appeared once. The chain couples TRBV9 to TRBJ1-1, with TRBD1 as a possible D gene (6 bases). Germline CDR1 and CDR2: SGDLS and YYNGEE. The CDR3 consists of 15 residues. Trimming took 3 bases from V and 6 from J, leaving 18 bases between them. The CDR3 region is CASSGTQGNNAEAFF. The CDR3 DNA follows: TGTGCCAGCAGCGGGACCCAGGGGAATAACGCTGAAGCTTTCTTT.

This chain links TRBV7-2 with TRBJ1-5; maybe TRBD1 (6 bases). Trimming pared 4 bases from V and 3 bases from J, leaving 16 bases between. The CDR3 totals 16 residues. Germline CDR1 SGHTA, CDR2 FQGNSA. The CDR3 DNA reads TGTGCCAGCAGCTCGGGATTTCAGGGGTCCAATCAGCCCCAGCATTTT. It codes for CASSSGFQGSNQPQHF. The full variable domain, rest sourced from reference TRBV7-2 and TRBJ1-5, is GAGVSQSPSNKVTEKGKDVELRCDPISGHTALYWYRQSLGQGLEFLIYFQGNSAPDKSGLPSDRFSAERTGGSVSTLTIQRTQQEDSAVYLCASSSGFQGSNQPQHFGDGTRLSIL.

This sequence joins TRBV5-6 and TRBJ1-5, with D unresolved. The CDR3 runs 14 residues. V lost 1 base and J lost 3, with 8 bases in between. Germline CDR1 is SGHDT and CDR2 is YYEEEE. The CDR3 loop reads CASSLSPINQPQHF. DNA of the CDR3: TGTGCCAGCAGCTTGTCGCCGATCAATCAGCCCCAGCATTTT.

V and J are TRBV7-9 and TRBJ1-4; D gene uncertain. Trimming shortened V by 2 bases and J by 5 bases, and 9 bases separated the two germline ends. The CDR3 has 14 residues. Germline CDR1 reads SEHNR; CDR2 reads FQNEAQ (reference sequence). The DNA of the CDR3 is TGTGCCAGCAGCTTAAGAGAACCCAATGAAAAACTGTTTTTT. It yields the protein CASSLREPNEKLFF.

The chain is built from TRBV5-1 and TRBJ1-1; no clear D gene. There are 14 residues in the CDR3. Between the trimmed V and J ends, which lost 2 bases and 0 bases, there was a span of 8 bases. CDR1 SGHRS and CDR2 YFSETQ come from the germline V gene. The CDR3 DNA sequence: TGCGCCAGCAGCTTCATGATGATGAACACTGAAGCTTTCTTT. Translation: CASSFMMMNTEAFF.

This clone was observed once. The chain joins TRBV5-1 to TRBJ2-1; D ambiguous. From germline, CDR1 is SGHRS and CDR2 YFSETQ. This CDR3 contains 13 residues. Trimming cost V 2 bases and J 7 bases, with 10 bases left between them. The CDR3 DNA reads TGCGCCAGCAGCTTAGAAGTTGGGAATGAGCAGTTCTTC. The encoded protein is CASSLEVGNEQFF.

The chain couples TRBV6-6 to TRBJ1-5; weak D call: TRBD1 (6 bases). Germline-derived CDR1 and CDR2 are MNHNY and SVGAGI (reference sequence). The V and J ends lost 7 bases and 7 bases respectively, with 17 bases between them. This CDR3 is built from 14 residues. The CDR3 sequence: CASTGGPGRQPQHF. The CDR3 nucleotides are TGTGCCAGCACCGGGGGCCCGGGGCGACAGCCCCAGCATTTT.

This rearrangement joins TRBV6-6 to TRBJ1-2, with D tentatively TRBD1 (6 bases). CDR1 and CDR2 (germline): MNHNY, SVGAGI (reference sequence). V lost 6 bases, J lost 5 bases, and 10 bases lay in between. CDR3 length: 12 residues. CDR3 bases: TGTGCCAGCAGACAGGGCCCGTATGGCTACACCTTC. Protein: CASRQGPYGYTF.

Notes on this clone: The junction departs from the called germline gene at one end, perhaps through a read error. The CDR3 bases are TGTGCCAGCAGCGTAGGGCGGGGGGGCTATAACATTCAGTACTTC. It codes for CASSVGRGGYNIQYF. V is TRBV13 and J is TRBJ2-4; TRBD2 matches 9 bases. In germline, CDR1 is PRHDT, CDR2 FYEKMQ (reference sequence). This CDR3 is 15 amino acids long.

V is TRBV6-5 and J is TRBJ2-1; no reliable D call. Germline lookup yields CDR1 MNHEY and CDR2 SVGAGI. This CDR3 spans 14 amino acids. The germline V and J ends were trimmed by 4 bases and 3 bases, with 10 bases remaining between them. CDR3 bases: TGTGCCAGCAGTTCCCCTAGTTACTACAATGAGCAGTTCTTC. This encodes CASSSPSYYNEQFF.

This rearrangement joins TRBV30 to TRBJ2-1; a weak D match, TRBD2 (6 bases). The CDR3 is 11 amino acids. The V and J ends lost 5 bases and 4 bases respectively, with 6 bases between them. Germline CDR1 and CDR2: GTSNPN and SVGIG (reference sequence). As DNA, the CDR3 is TGTGCCTGGGGAGGGTACAATGAGCAGTTCTTC. It yields the protein CAWGGYNEQFF.

The chain couples TRBV6-1 to TRBJ1-1; D remains unclear. Germline V lookup: CDR1 MNHNS, CDR2 SASEGT. Trimming took 5 bases from V and 0 from J, leaving 13 bases between them. This CDR3 has 15 residues. CDR3 sequence reads: CASSPDRRMNTEAFF. CDR3 nucleotide sequence: TGTGCCAGCAGTCCGGACCGCAGAATGAACACTGAAGCTTTCTTT.

CDR3 loop: CASKPLGGAGQPQHF. The DNA for the CDR3 is TGTGCCAGCAAACCCCTGGGGGGGGCAGGGCAGCCCCAGCATTTT. The gene calls are TRBV6-1 and TRBJ1-5, with D tentatively TRBD1 (6 bases). The CDR3 loop spans 15 amino acids. V lost 7 bases to trimming and J lost 7 bases, with 20 bases between them. Germline CDR1 is MNHNS and CDR2 is SASEGT.

This clone was counted once. The chain has TRBV2 and TRBJ2-2, with D perhaps matching TRBD2 (7 bases). CDR3 length: 14 residues. Trimming took 6 bases from V and 5 from J, leaving 13 bases between them. Looked up from germline, CDR1 is SNHLY and CDR2 is FYNNEI. In DNA, the CDR3 is TGTGCCAGCAGGGGGGGGCCCGAGACCGGGGAGCTGTTTTTT. Its translation is CASRGGPETGELFF.

This chain links TRBV2 with TRBJ2-1, with 8 bases lining up with TRBD2. Germline CDR1 reads SNHLY; CDR2 reads FYNNEI. The CDR3 is 14 amino acids. V lost 6 bases, J lost 7 bases, and 8 bases stayed unmatched. Here the CDR3 reads CASSGTSSINEQFF. The CDR3 bases are TGTGCCAGCAGCGGGACTAGTTCGATTAATGAGCAGTTCTTC.

The V and J genes are TRBV12-5 and TRBJ2-5; maybe TRBD2 (6 bases). V lost 6 bases and J 2 bases, leaving 13 bases between the germline ends. Germline V gene data show CDR1 as LGHNT and CDR2 as FRNRAP. The CDR3 consists of 14 residues. The CDR3 region has the DNA TGTGCTAGTGGCCTCGGGGGTGAGCAAGAGACCCAGTACTTC. It encodes CASGLGGEQETQYF.

This sequence joins TRBV5-1 and TRBJ1-2; D is unclear. Between the trimmed V and J ends, which lost 0 bases and 0 bases, there was a span of 12 bases. The CDR3 contains 16 residues. CDR1 and CDR2 (germline): SGHRS, YFSETQ. The chain's CDR3 is CASSLGSGRANYGYTF. DNA for the CDR3: TGCGCCAGCAGCTTGGGTTCGGGGAGGGCTAACTATGGCTACACCTTC.

The rearrangement links TRBV14 to TRBJ2-5, with 11 nucleotides matching TRBD2. The V and J ends lost 2 bases and 5 bases, in that order; junction bases with no gene match: 4. The CDR3 extends over 15 amino acids. Germline V lookup: CDR1 SGHDN, CDR2 FVKESK. This CDR3 is CASSQTSGGGETQYF. CDR3 in DNA: TGTGCCAGCAGCCAAACTAGCGGGGGAGGCGAGACCCAGTACTTC.

The chain is built from TRBV10-3 and TRBJ2-7, with 13 bases aligning to TRBD2. CDR3 length equals 16 residues. V was pared by 2 bases and J by 6 bases, with 7 bases of the junction left unmatched. Germline V gene data show CDR1 as ENHRY and CDR2 as SYGVKD. This chain's CDR3 is CAISEGLAGVPSEQYF. In nucleotides, the CDR3 is TGTGCCATCAGTGAGGGACTAGCGGGGGTTCCCAGCGAGCAGTACTTC.

This clone was seen once. The chain recombines TRBV7-8 with TRBJ2-5; 10 bases map to TRBD1. The junction had 5 bases not matched to a gene; V was cut back by 0 bases and J by 4 bases. Germline V gives CDR1 SGHVS, CDR2 FQNEAQ. The CDR3 is 16 residues long. The CDR3 reads CASSLAGQGVRETQYF. CDR3 sequence (DNA): TGTGCCAGCAGCTTAGCTGGACAGGGGGTACGAGAGACCCAGTACTTC. Drawing the rest from reference TRBV7-8 and TRBJ2-5, the complete variable domain is GAGVSQSPRYKVAKRGQDVALRCDPISGHVSLFWYQQALGQGPEFLTYFQNEAQLDKSGLPSDRFFAERPEGSVSTLKIQRTQQEDSAVYLCASSLAGQGVRETQYFGPGTRLLVL.